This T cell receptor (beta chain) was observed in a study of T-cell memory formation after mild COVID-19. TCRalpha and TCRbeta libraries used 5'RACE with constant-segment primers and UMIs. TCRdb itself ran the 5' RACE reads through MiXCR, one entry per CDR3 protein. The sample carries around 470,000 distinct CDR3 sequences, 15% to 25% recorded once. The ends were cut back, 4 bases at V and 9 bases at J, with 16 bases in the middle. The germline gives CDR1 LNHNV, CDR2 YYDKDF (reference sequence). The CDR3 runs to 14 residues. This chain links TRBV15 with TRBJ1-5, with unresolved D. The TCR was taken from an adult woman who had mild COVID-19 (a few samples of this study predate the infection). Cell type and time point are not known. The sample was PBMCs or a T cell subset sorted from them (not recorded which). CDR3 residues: CATSTTQFPGPQHF. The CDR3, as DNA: TGTGCCACCAGCACCACCCAATTCCCTGGGCCCCAGCATTTT. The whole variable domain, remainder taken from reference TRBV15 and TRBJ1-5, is DAMVIQNPRYQVTQFGKPVTLSCSQTLNHNVMYWYQQKSSQAPKLLFHYYDKDFNNEADTPDNFQSRRPNTSFCFLDIRSPGLGDTAMYLCATSTTQFPGPQHFGDGTRLSIL.